The entry below gives a single TCR beta chain sequence along with its context. Antigen: not known. A read error may explain this, as a much larger clone is one base away. When naive CD8 T cells were sorted, they were gated as CD8+CD4-CCR7+CD45RA+. This entry comes from a study of molecular identifiers for immune sequencing clone quantification. On the study more broadly: In replicates, RNA from roughly 18,000 or 92,000 naive CD8 cells was split five ways, four sequenced.

With listed TCR primers and previously described methods, bulk TCR libraries were prepared. TCRdb re-analysed the PCR reads in MiXCR, keeping a single row per CDR3 protein. This table holds about 640,000 distinct CDR3 sequences, 15% to 20% found once. Study findings and constraints: Because of identical TCR molecules sharing a barcode, sizes of highly expanded clones could be underestimated.

Source material: naive CD8+ T cells from blood, with Jurkat cell RNA spiked in. Specified subset: FACS-sorted CD8+CD4-CCR7+CD45RA+ naive T cells. This TCR derives from a human donor in good health. Some libraries in this study had Jurkat cell RNA spiked in.

The CDR3 loop is CASGHYSTDTQYF. Written as DNA, the CDR3 is TGTGCCAGCGGTCACTATAGCACAGATACGCAGTATTTT. This chain joins TRBV12-3 or TRBV12-4 and TRBJ2-3; D is undetermined. This CDR3 is built from 13 residues. Trimming pared 8 bases from V and 0 bases from J, leaving 9 bases between.